This TCR beta chain was sequenced during a study of blood T cell repertoires in COVID-19. Background on the study: Some COVID-19 samples were acute and others convalescent; all came from the United States, Italy and Spain.

This clone was recorded once. This CDR3 region has 13 residues. V shed 7 bases and J 9 bases; nucleotides not matched to a gene: 9. Germline assignment: CDR1 MDHEN and CDR2 SYDVKM. Enrolled during active infection, Seattle patients were then followed longitudinally. Original processing notes: Amplification of reference gene primers provided the estimated nucleated cell counts. Assay used: immunoSEQ multiplex PCR; TCRdb lists only in-frame clones, some missing. Clone size and the V and J calls come from that table; the DNA yielded D and trimming. There are 350,000 to 450,000 clones in the sample; 80% to 90% occur only once, and 2.3% lies in the top ten.

The chain has TRBV28 and TRBJ1-2, with 9 nucleotides matching TRBD1. The sequencing input was peripheral blood. The TCR was taken from a woman between 55 and 75 years old with COVID-19, enrolled during active disease. This chain's CDR3 is CASTSGTGTSYTF. The CDR3 region has the DNA TGTGCCAGCACGTCGGGGACAGGGACTAGCTACACCTTC.